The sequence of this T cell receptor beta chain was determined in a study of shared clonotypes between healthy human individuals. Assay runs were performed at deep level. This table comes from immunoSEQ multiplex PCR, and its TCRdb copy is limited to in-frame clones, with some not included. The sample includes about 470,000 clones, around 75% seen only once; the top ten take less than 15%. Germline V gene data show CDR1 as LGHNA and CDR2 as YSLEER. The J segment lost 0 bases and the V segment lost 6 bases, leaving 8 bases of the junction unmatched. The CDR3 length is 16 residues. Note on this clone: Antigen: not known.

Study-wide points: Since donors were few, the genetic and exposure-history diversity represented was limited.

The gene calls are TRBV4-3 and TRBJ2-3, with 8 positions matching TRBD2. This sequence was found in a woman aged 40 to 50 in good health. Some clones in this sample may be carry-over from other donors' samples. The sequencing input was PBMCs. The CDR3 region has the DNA TGCGCCAGCAGTAGGCAGTCTAGCGGGAGCACAGATACGCAGTATTTT. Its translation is CASSRQSSGSTDTQYF.